This TCR beta chain originates from a study of blood T cell repertoires in COVID-19. Study as a whole: Researchers got acute and convalescent COVID-19 samples from the United States, Italy and Spain.

V gave up 5 bases and J gave up 9 bases; unmatched junction bases: 9. The CDR3 totals 14 residues. The germline CDR1 and CDR2 sequences are KGHDR and SFDVKD. The data were produced by immunoSEQ multiplex PCR, yet TCRdb's version contains in-frame clones alone and is incomplete. The table shows roughly 140,000 clones, with more than 75% occurring only once. The receptor's source is a woman aged 55-70 years with COVID-19, enrolled during active disease. The sequenced sample was peripheral blood. This sequence joins TRBV24-1 and TRBJ2-1; 7 nucleotides agree with TRBD2. CDR3 nucleotides: TGTGCCACCAGTGGCGGACTAGAACGGGGTGAGCAGTTCTTC. Translated, it gives CATSGGLERGEQFF.